The rows below give T cell receptor beta chains drawn from one sample of a study of graft-versus-host responses after intestinal transplantation. TCRdb's copy holds only in-frame clones and misses some; the assay was immunoSEQ multiplex PCR. The sample holds roughly 73,000 clones, 80% to 90% seen once. The antigens of these receptors remain unknown. The sample consisted of unstimulated CD8+ T cells sorted from spleen or lymph node cells, taken before transplant. Source of these receptors: a human donor who was the organ donor for an intestinal transplant. Both conserved end residues are part of each CDR3. The D gene is left open where the match is weak. Clone size is stated in some rows and not others, as once, few, many or a class when expanded.

TRBD1,TRBJ2-1,TRBV7-9,-,CASSLTQGYWFF,TGTGCCAGCAGCTTAACACAGGGGTATTGGTTCTTC
-,TRBJ1-2,TRBV28,-,CASSFAGSVYGYTF,TGTGCCAGCAGTTTCGCAGGAAGTGTCTATGGCTACACCTTC
TRBD1,TRBJ2-2,TRBV5-1,-,CASSSGQPYTGELFF,TGCGCCAGCAGCTCGGGACAGCCTTACACCGGGGAGCTGTTTTTT
-,TRBJ2-7,TRBV4-2,-,CASSQDLGSSYEQYF,TGTGCCAGCAGCCAAGACTTGGGAAGCTCCTACGAGCAGTACTTC
-,TRBJ2-7,TRBV7-9,-,CASTPRGSYEQYF,TGTGCCAGCACCCCCCGAGGATCCTACGAGCAGTACTTC
-,TRBJ1-2,TRBV28,-,CASSLSPVTWGYTF,TGTGCCAGCAGTTTATCCCCTGTAACTTGGGGCTACACCTTC
-,TRBJ2-2,TRBV6-1,-,CASSDNNPGTGELFF,TGTGCCAGCAGCGATAATAATCCGGGCACCGGGGAGCTGTTTTTT
-,TRBJ2-7,TRBV5-5,-,CASSHVLGPSGEQYF,TGTGCCAGCAGTCACGTCTTGGGGCCCTCCGGGGAGCAGTACTTC
-,TRBJ1-6,TRBV4-1,-,CASSQGPHDTNSPLHF,TGCGCCAGCAGCCAAGGGCCTCACGACACCAATTCACCCCTCCACTTT
-,TRBJ1-3,TRBV7-2,-,CASSLDEGSGNTIYF,TGTGCCAGCAGCTTAGATGAGGGTTCTGGAAACACCATATATTTT
-,TRBJ2-7,TRBV28,-,CASRSTRESSYEQYF,TGTGCCAGCAGATCCACCAGGGAGTCTAGTTACGAGCAGTACTTC
-,TRBJ1-4,TRBV5-6,-,CASSFFRDPPRANEKLFF,TGTGCCAGCAGCTTTTTTAGGGACCCCCCCCGGGCTAATGAAAAACTGTTTTTT
-,TRBJ1-4,TRBV25-1,-,CASSEYFVGPDGEKLFF,TGTGCCAGCAGTGAATATTTCGTGGGTCCGGACGGCGAAAAACTGTTTTTT
-,TRBJ2-3,TRBV27,-,CASSLSLGFLLDTQYF,TGTGCCAGCAGTTTATCGCTAGGGTTTCTTTTGGATACGCAGTATTTT
TRBD1,TRBJ2-7,TRBV30,-,CAWSWGQGAYEQYF,TGTGCCTGGAGTTGGGGACAGGGGGCTTACGAGCAGTACTTC
-,TRBJ2-5,TRBV11-2,-,CASSLNPQGVGQETQYF,TGTGCCAGCAGCTTAAACCCCCAGGGCGTTGGCCAAGAGACCCAGTACTTC
TRBD1,TRBJ2-5,TRBV7-8,-,CASSLLPDGTEGETQYF,TGTGCCAGCAGCCTGTTACCGGACGGGACAGAAGGAGAGACCCAGTACTTC
-,TRBJ2-2,TRBV29-1,-,CSVLGYTGELFF,TGCAGCGTACTAGGTTACACCGGGGAGCTGTTTTTT
-,TRBJ1-6,TRBV15,once,CATSEVSYNSPLHF,TGTGCCACCAGCGAGGTGTCCTATAATTCACCCCTCCACTTT
TRBD1,TRBJ1-3,TRBV4-1,-,CASSQVDRADTGNTIYF,TGCGCCAGCAGCCAGGTAGACAGGGCTGATACTGGAAACACCATATATTTT
-,TRBJ1-2,TRBV28,-,CASSLGGADGYGYTF,TGTGCCAGCAGTTTAGGTGGTGCTGACGGATATGGCTACACCTTC
-,TRBJ1-2,TRBV5-6,-,CASRLRDYGYTF,TGTGCCAGCAGATTGAGGGACTATGGCTACACCTTC
-,TRBJ1-1,TRBV9,-,CASSVGGGAKTEAFF,TGTGCCAGCAGCGTAGGCGGGGGGGCAAAGACTGAAGCTTTCTTT
-,TRBJ2-7,TRBV11-2,-,CASSLAGAQYYEQYF,TGTGCCAGCAGCTTAGCAGGAGCCCAATACTACGAGCAGTACTTC
-,TRBJ2-5,TRBV6-5,-,CASRRQTDQETQYF,TGTGCCAGCAGACGTCAGACAGACCAAGAGACCCAGTACTTC
TRBD2,TRBJ2-7,TRBV30,once,CAWSVGGAYEQYF,TGTGCCTGGAGTGTGGGGGGGGCCTACGAGCAGTACTTC
-,TRBJ2-3,TRBV11-2,-,CASSLKPFFSEGDTQYF,TGTGCCAGCAGCTTAAAGCCGTTCTTTAGTGAGGGAGATACGCAGTATTTT
-,TRBJ2-1,TRBV6-5,once,CASSYVAKDEQFF,TGTGCCAGCAGTTATGTAGCGAAGGATGAGCAGTTCTTC
TRBD1,TRBJ1-3,TRBV5-6,-,CASSSRGNGNTIYF,TGTGCCAGCAGCTCCAGGGGGAACGGAAACACCATATATTTT
-,TRBJ1-2,TRBV5-6,-,CASSLGSSSIYGYTF,TGTGCCAGCAGCTTGGGTTCGTCCAGCATCTATGGCTACACCTTC